These 18 T cell receptor beta chains were sequenced from one sample in a study of vaccination and CD4 T cells after COVID-19. These receptors are not linked to any known antigen. An Oncomine TCR Beta short-read assay was used to sequence the DNA from cultured CD4+ T cells. From the PCR reads, TCRdb called clonotypes with MiXCR, one entry per CDR3 protein. The sample consists of fewer than 20,000 distinct CDR3 sequences, roughly 61% of them appearing once. Treatment defined: roughly nine-day PBMC culture with coronavirus spike peptide pools or control peptides (ViraFEST assay). Source material: CD4+ T cells from blood, cultured in vitro. These receptors were obtained from a human donor who had recovered from COVID-19.

This chain links TRBV11-2 with TRBJ2-7; D is ambiguous. The V end was cut by 5 bases, the J end by 2 bases, with 10 bases between. The CDR3 has 13 amino acids. Germline CDR1 is SGHAT and CDR2 is FQNNGV. The CDR3 spells CASSRPVPYEQYF. Written as DNA, the CDR3 is TGTGCCAGCAGCCGCCCGGTCCCCTACGAGCAGTACTTC. Variable domain in full (rest from reference TRBV11-2 and TRBJ2-7): EAGVAQSPRYKIIEKRQSVAFWCNPISGHATLYWYQQILGQGPKLLIQFQNNGVVDDSQLPKDRFSAERLKGVDSTLKIQPAKLEDSAVYLCASSRPVPYEQYFGPGTRLTVT.

This sequence joins TRBV6-9 and TRBJ2-3; 10 bases are shared with TRBD2. V shed 9 bases and J 2 bases; nucleotides not matched to a gene: 2. The CDR3 is 13 amino acids. Germline loops: CDR1 MNHGY, CDR2 SVAAGI. The CDR3 sequence is CARGTSDTDTQYF. CDR3 nucleotide sequence: TGTGCCAGAGGGACTAGCGACACAGATACGCAGTATTTT.

In its sample, this clonotype is medium-sized. V usage is TRBV7-8 and J usage is TRBJ1-5; D gene uncertain. CDR1 and CDR2 from the germline V gene are SGHVS and FQNEAQ. Trimming took off 2 bases at V and 3 bases at J, with 8 bases between the two ends. This CDR3 region has 14 residues. CDR3 bases: TGTGCCAGCAGCTTAAATCGGGCCAATCAGCCCCAGCATTTT. As protein: CASSLNRANQPQHF. The entire variable domain, with the rest obtained from reference TRBV7-8 and TRBJ1-5, is as follows: GAGVSQSPRYKVAKRGQDVALRCDPISGHVSLFWYQQALGQGPEFLTYFQNEAQLDKSGLPSDRFFAERPEGSVSTLKIQRTQQEDSAVYLCASSLNRANQPQHFGDGTRLSIL.

This clonotype was seen only a few times. The chain is built from TRBV11-3 and TRBJ1-1; D gene ambiguous. The CDR3 is made up of 12 amino acids. Trimming removed 0 bases from V and 8 bases from J, with 7 bases in between. Per germline, CDR1 SGHNT and CDR2 YENEEA. CDR3 in amino acids: CASSLETSEAFF. The DNA of the CDR3 is TGTGCCAGCAGCTTAGAAACTTCGGAAGCTTTCTTT.

This clonotype occurred a few times. The chain joins TRBV10-3 to TRBJ2-7; 8 nucleotides agree with TRBD1. J lost 3 bases, V lost 4 bases, and 2 bases had no gene match. CDR3 length equals 13 residues. In germline, CDR1 is ENHRY, CDR2 SYGVKD. CDR3 protein: CAISVGQGYEQYF. In nucleotides, the CDR3 is TGTGCCATCAGTGTTGGACAGGGCTACGAGCAGTACTTC.

The genes are TRBV7-6 and TRBJ2-3; tentatively, D is TRBD2 (6 bases). This CDR3 spans 13 amino acids. Deletions cut 0 bases from V and 12 bases from J, with 13 bases between. Germline values: CDR1 SGHVS, CDR2 FNYEAQ. This CDR3 reads CASSLAPTGLQYF. In DNA form, the CDR3 reads TGTGCCAGCAGCTTAGCGCCGACGGGACTCCAGTATTTT.

This rearrangement joins TRBV4-2 to TRBJ2-5, with a weak D call TRBD2 (6 bases). V lost 0 bases and J 6 bases, leaving 11 bases between the germline ends. CDR1 is LGHNA, CDR2 YNFKEQ, per germline. The CDR3 loop spans 14 amino acids. Here the CDR3 DNA reads TGTGCCAGCAGCCAAGATCTTAGCGGACAGACCCAGTACTTC. This translates into CASSQDLSGQTQYF.

This clonotype was seen more than once but under ten times. This chain uses TRBV19 with TRBJ2-5; D not certain. This CDR3 has 11 residues. Per germline, CDR1 LNHDA and CDR2 SQIVND (reference sequence). V was clipped by 4 bases and J by 4 bases, with 4 bases between them. The CDR3 nucleotides read TGTGCCAGTAGTACAAGAGAGACCCAGTACTTC. As protein: CASSTRETQYF.

In this sample, this clonotype turned up a few times. The chain joins TRBV7-2 to TRBJ2-7, with TRBD2 matching 7 bases. The CDR3 totals 14 residues. Germline lookup yields CDR1 SGHTA and CDR2 FQGNSA. V shed 5 bases, J shed 5 bases, and the junction held 9 bases outside the gene matches. Written as DNA, the CDR3 is TGTGCCAGCAGCATTGGACTAGAAGGCCACGAGCAGTACTTC. Its protein is CASSIGLEGHEQYF.

The rearrangement links TRBV20-1 to TRBJ1-5; D ambiguous. Germline V gene data show CDR1 as DFQATT and CDR2 as SNEGSKA (reference sequence). CDR3 length: 13 amino acids. With 3 bases removed from V and 3 bases from J, the gap between germline ends came to 9 bases. CDR3 nucleotides: TGCAGTGCTAGTTCGGGCGACAATCAGCCCCAGCATTTT. The encoded protein is CSASSGDNQPQHF.

The V call is TRBV20-1, the J call TRBJ2-1, with 10 nucleotides matching TRBD2. The CDR3 runs 19 residues. The germline gives CDR1 DFQATT, CDR2 SNEGSKA (reference sequence). With 0 bases clipped from V and 0 bases from J, the junction kept 11 bases outside the gene matches. The CDR3 is CSARESSGRAYISYNEQFF. The DNA for the CDR3 is TGCAGTGCTAGAGAGAGCAGCGGGAGGGCTTATATCTCCTACAATGAGCAGTTCTTC.

CDR3 protein: CSAIVTGGLGYTF. CDR3 sequence (DNA): TGCAGTGCTATAGTGACAGGGGGCCTTGGCTACACCTTC. The rearrangement links TRBV20-1 to TRBJ1-2, with 10 positions matching TRBD1. CDR1 and CDR2 from the germline V gene are DFQATT and SNEGSKA (reference sequence). This CDR3 is 13 amino acids long. V trimming: 4 bases; J trimming: 7 bases; junction bases outside the gene matches: 6.

V gene TRBV5-1 combines with J gene TRBJ1-1; the D is unclear. Trimming took off 7 bases at V and 11 bases at J, with 6 bases between the two ends. Germline lookup yields CDR1 SGHRS and CDR2 YFSETQ. This CDR3 is 8 amino acids long. The CDR3 protein is CASLGAFF. In nucleotides, the CDR3 is TGCGCCAGCTTAGGGGCTTTCTTT.

This clonotype is medium-sized by share. The V gene is TRBV29-1, the J gene TRBJ2-1; D perhaps matches TRBD1 (5 bases). From germline, CDR1 is SQVTM and CDR2 ANQGSEA. Between the trimmed V and J ends, which lost 5 bases and 6 bases, there was a span of 14 bases. The CDR3 runs 13 residues. DNA for the CDR3: TGCAGCGTTCTGGCGGACACCTCCAATGAGCAGTTCTTC. Its translation: CSVLADTSNEQFF.

The chain recombines TRBV24-1 with TRBJ2-2; 10 bases agree with TRBD1. This CDR3 is built from 15 residues. Germline V gene lookup returns CDR1 KGHDR and CDR2 SFDVKD. With 4 bases clipped from V and 4 bases from J, the junction kept 2 bases outside the gene matches. For the CDR3, the DNA is TGTGCCACCAGTGACTGGGACAGGGGCACCGGGGAGCTGTTTTTT. It translates to CATSDWDRGTGELFF.

This clonotype turned up a few times. The CDR3 sequence: CASSQGDQPQHF. The DNA of the CDR3 is TGTGCCAGTAGTCAGGGCGATCAGCCCCAGCATTTT. V gene TRBV12-3 or TRBV12-4 combines with J gene TRBJ1-5; a weak D match, TRBD1 (5 bases). V was pared by 9 bases and J by 5 bases, with 11 bases between. The CDR3 is 12 amino acids.

This clonotype was recorded a few times. The chain links TRBV7-3 to TRBJ1-2, with 8 bases aligning to TRBD1. The length of the CDR3 is 14 residues. Germline V gene lookup returns CDR1 SGHTA and CDR2 FQGTGA. V lost 5 bases and J lost 6; bases outside the gene matches: 8. The chain's CDR3 is CASSNRQGRDGYTF. DNA for the CDR3: TGTGCCAGCAGCAATAGACAGGGGCGAGATGGCTACACCTTC.

The chain combines TRBV10-2 with TRBJ1-1; TRBD1 is a possible D gene (5 bases). Germline CDR1 is WSHSY and CDR2 is SAAADI. The V and J ends lost 2 bases and 3 bases respectively, with 10 bases between them. The CDR3 length is 14 residues. The DNA for the CDR3 is TGCGCCAGCAGTGAGAGGCAGGGTGACACTGAAGCTTTCTTT. It codes for CASSERQGDTEAFF.